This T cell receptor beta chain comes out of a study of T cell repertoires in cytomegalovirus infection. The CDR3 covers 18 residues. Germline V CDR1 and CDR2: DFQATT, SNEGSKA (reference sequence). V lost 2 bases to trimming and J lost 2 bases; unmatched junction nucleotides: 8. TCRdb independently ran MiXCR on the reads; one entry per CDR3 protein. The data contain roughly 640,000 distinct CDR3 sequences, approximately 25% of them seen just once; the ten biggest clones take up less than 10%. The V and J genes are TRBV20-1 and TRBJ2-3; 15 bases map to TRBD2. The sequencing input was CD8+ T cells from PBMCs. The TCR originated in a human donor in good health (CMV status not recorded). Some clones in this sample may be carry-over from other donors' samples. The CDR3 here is CSARLRTSGGASTDTQYF. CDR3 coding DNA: TGCAGTGCTAGATTAAGGACTAGCGGGGGGGCATCCACAGATACGCAGTATTTT.